What follows are 9 T cell receptor beta chains derived from one specimen sequenced in a study of T cells in Graves' hyperthyroidism and ophthalmopathy. There were TCR beta CDR3 regions amplified from RNA transcripts. The study used the HTBI primer set for a first-round RT-PCR of the TCR CDR3. TCRdb used MiXCR to reprocess the multiplex PCR reads, holding one entry per CDR3 protein. The profile shows around 500,000 distinct CDR3 sequences, around 15% of them singletons. Material: blood. Source of these receptors: a woman under 40 with Graves' ophthalmopathy.

This chain joins TRBV3-1 and TRBJ2-5; 7 bases agree with TRBD1. This CDR3 region has 17 residues. V shed 4 bases, J shed 0 bases, and the junction held 11 bases outside the gene matches. Germline V lookup: CDR1 LGHDT, CDR2 YNNKEL (reference sequence). CDR3 in DNA: TGTGCCAGCAGCCCTCTGACAGGGTCGGTTTACCAAGAGACCCAGTACTTC. Translated: CASSPLTGSVYQETQYF.

J is TRBJ2-6 and V is TRBV6-1, with D possibly matching TRBD1 (7 bases). CDR1 is MNHNS, CDR2 SASEGT, per germline. Trimming stripped 7 bases from V and 0 bases from J, with 25 bases between. This CDR3 is built from 20 residues. The CDR3 region is CASMGLHYRDRYSGANVLTF. CDR3 DNA sequence: TGTGCCAGCATGGGACTTCATTATCGGGACAGATACTCTGGGGCCAACGTCCTGACTTTC.

The chain recombines TRBV25-1 with TRBJ2-3, with D uncertain. Germline CDR1 MGHDK, CDR2 SYGVNS. The CDR3 spans 13 residues. With 1 base removed from V and 4 bases from J, the gap between germline ends came to 6 bases. CDR3 DNA sequence: TGTGCCAGCAGTGAATGGGGATCAGATACGCAGTATTTT. Its translation is CASSEWGSDTQYF.

In this sample, this clonotype turned up many times. The chain employs TRBV29-1 and TRBJ2-5; perhaps TRBD2 as D (6 bases). The CDR3 is 15 amino acids. The germline V gene encodes CDR1 SQVTM and CDR2 ANQGSEA. Deletions cut 4 bases from V and 5 bases from J, with 20 bases between. CDR3 DNA sequence: TGCAGCGTTGTTCCGATGGAGGGTGGGTCGGAGACCCAGTACTTC. Its translation is CSVVPMEGGSETQYF.

The genes are TRBV2 and TRBJ2-7; D is perhaps TRBD2 (5 bases). In germline, CDR1 is SNHLY, CDR2 FYNNEI. The CDR3 has 15 residues. Trimming took 6 bases from V and 1 from J, leaving 16 bases between them. CDR3 bases: TGTGCCAGCAGCTCGACACTAGAGCGATCCTACGAGCAGTACTTC. Its protein product is CASSSTLERSYEQYF.

Only a few counts were recorded for this clonotype. Germline is not matched at one junction end, which may reflect a read error. The gene calls are TRBV4-3 and TRBJ2-2; D uncertain. This CDR3 has 15 amino acids. Germline-derived CDR1 and CDR2 are LGHNA and YSLEER. The chain's CDR3 is CASSQDERPTGELFF. In DNA form, the CDR3 reads TGCGCCAGCAGTCAAGACGAGAGGCCCACCGGGGAGCTGTTTTTT.

This clonotype came up many times. V gene TRBV27 combines with J gene TRBJ1-3; D is unclear. CDR1 MNHEY and CDR2 SMNVEV come from the germline V gene (reference sequence). Trimming pared 3 bases from V and 4 bases from J, leaving 7 bases between. The CDR3 totals 13 residues. Here the CDR3 DNA reads TGTGCCAGCAGTTTTCGGCCCGGAAACACCATATATTTT. It codes for CASSFRPGNTIYF.

The chain has TRBV7-3 and TRBJ1-4, with D hard to call. The CDR3 runs to 14 residues. V was pared by 2 bases and J by 5 bases, with 9 bases between. CDR1 is SGHTA and CDR2 is FQGTGA in the germline V gene. DNA for the CDR3: TGTGCCAGCAGCTTAGGTCCGGAGAATGAAAAACTGTTTTTT. Amino acid sequence: CASSLGPENEKLFF.

There are many counts of this clonotype. The chain couples TRBV18 to TRBJ2-7, with D maybe TRBD1 (6 bases). Between the trimmed V and J ends, which lost 2 bases and 0 bases, there was a span of 14 bases. The CDR3 contains 16 residues. Germline V gene sequence: CDR1 KGHSH, CDR2 LQKENI. The CDR3: CASSPSEDSSSYEQYF. In DNA form, the CDR3 reads TGTGCCAGCTCACCATCGGAGGACAGCAGCTCCTACGAGCAGTACTTC.